One and the same sample provided the 18 T cell receptor beta chains below, sequenced in a study of CD8+ T cells in alopecia areata. Isolated RNA was reverse transcribed into cDNA used as the sequencing template. The protocol was immunoSEQ multiplex PCR, while the TCRdb copy is restricted to in-frame clones and leaves out a portion. In the table there are 150,000 to 190,000 clones, around half of which are singletons. Material: CD8+ T cells sorted from blood, obtained at week 0. All receptors derive from a human donor with alopecia areata.

The V gene is TRBV13, the J gene TRBJ2-1; 9 bases are a match to TRBD1. From germline, CDR1 is PRHDT and CDR2 FYEKMQ (reference sequence). Unmatched junction bases numbered 4, after V lost 6 bases and J lost 10 bases. The CDR3 spans 12 residues. The CDR3 coding sequence is TGTGCCAGCAGTGGGACAGGGAGGGAGCAGTTCTTC. Translation gives CASSGTGREQFF.

This clone came up a few times. The chain is built from TRBV9 and TRBJ2-1; D is unresolved. Trimming shortened V by 3 bases and J by 7 bases, and 5 bases separated the two germline ends. CDR3 length: 11 amino acids. CDR1 and CDR2 from the germline V gene are SGDLS and YYNGEE. DNA of the CDR3: TGTGCCAGCAGCGACTTGAATGAGCAGTTCTTC. Translated: CASSDLNEQFF.

The table lists this clone with a few counts. The V and J genes are TRBV29-1 and TRBJ2-1; D possibly corresponds to TRBD2 (5 bases). The CDR3 covers 11 residues. CDR1 and CDR2 (germline): SQVTM, ANQGSEA. V shed 3 bases and J shed 15 bases, with 15 bases lying between them. DNA for the CDR3: TGCAGCGTTGACGGTAGTGCCGGAGGGTTCTTC. Translation gives CSVDGSAGGFF.

The rearrangement links TRBV29-1 to TRBJ2-3, with 10 bases aligning to TRBD1. The CDR3 sequence is 15 residues long. CDR1 and CDR2 (germline): SQVTM, ANQGSEA. V gave up 3 bases and J gave up 4 bases; unmatched junction bases: 7. Here the CDR3 DNA reads TGCAGCGTTGACTCCGGGACAGGGGAGGCAGATACGCAGTATTTT. It codes for CSVDSGTGEADTQYF.

This clone showed up just a few times. The chain carries TRBV7-9 and TRBJ2-1; 13 bases align to TRBD2. CDR3 length equals 15 residues. Per germline, CDR1 SEHNR and CDR2 FQNEAQ (reference sequence). After removal of 7 bases from V and 6 bases from J, the junction contained 6 bases not matched to a gene. CDR3 residues: CASTPGLAGINEQFF. In nucleotides, the CDR3 is TGTGCCAGCACCCCGGGACTAGCGGGAATCAATGAGCAGTTCTTC.

This CDR3 reads CASSAQVRGGLDEQYF. The CDR3 DNA sequence: TGTGCCAGCAGCGCGCAGGTTCGCGGGGGGCTGGACGAGCAGTACTTC. The chain has TRBV9 and TRBJ2-7, with TRBD2 matching 8 bases. The trim removed 3 bases at V and 5 bases at J, leaving 13 bases unmatched. The CDR3 spans 16 residues. CDR1 is SGDLS and CDR2 is YYNGEE in the germline V gene.

The rearrangement joins TRBV30 to TRBJ2-7; either TRBD1 or TRBD2 may supply D (6 bases each). The J call may be faulty, since TRBJ2-1 better matches the DNA end. Germline CDR1 is GTSNPN and CDR2 is SVGIG (reference sequence). This CDR3 spans 14 amino acids. The CDR3 region is CAWIRSGAGDEQFF. The CDR3 DNA reads as TGTGCCTGGATCAGATCGGGGGCCGGGGATGAGCAGTTCTTC.

CDR3 coding DNA: TGCGCCAGCAGCCAAGAGGCGGGGGGACCCTACGAGCAGTACTTC. Encoded protein: CASSQEAGGPYEQYF. The rearrangement uses TRBV4-3 and TRBJ2-7; TRBD2 matches at 8 bases. This CDR3 contains 15 residues. The junction had 3 bases not matched to a gene; V was cut back by 0 bases and J by 2 bases. The germline V gene encodes CDR1 LGHNA and CDR2 YSLEER.

As to this clone: Germline and junction disagree at one end, which may indicate a read error. V is TRBV29-1 and J is TRBJ1-1; 7 bases agree with TRBD1. The V gene's germline CDR1 is SQVTM and CDR2 ANQGSEA. CDR3 length equals 12 residues. The DNA for the CDR3 is TGCAGCGTGGAAGGGGGACAGTTTGAAGCTTTCTTT. Its translation is CSVEGGQFEAFF.

This chain links TRBV5-6 with TRBJ1-2; the match to TRBD1 covers 11 bases. Per the germline V gene, CDR1 is SGHDT and CDR2 is YYEEEE. There are 13 residues in the CDR3. The V segment lost 3 bases and the J segment 8 bases; nucleotides outside the gene matches: 3. The CDR3 protein is CASSYGTGGGYTF. The CDR3 bases are TGTGCCAGCAGCTACGGGACAGGGGGAGGCTACACCTTC.

The chain employs TRBV30 and TRBJ1-6; 7 bases match TRBD1. Germline lookup yields CDR1 GTSNPN and CDR2 SVGIG (reference sequence). The ends lost 3 bases at V and 8 bases at J; junction bases unmatched: 13. The CDR3 consists of 16 residues. The CDR3 region is CAWRDRRIGVDSPLHF. The CDR3 DNA sequence: TGTGCCTGGAGGGACAGGAGAATCGGGGTTGATTCACCCCTCCACTTT.

V usage is TRBV7-9 and J usage is TRBJ1-1, with D possibly TRBD1 on 5 matching bases. Germline V CDR1 and CDR2: SEHNR, FQNEAQ (reference sequence). The CDR3 has 12 residues. Trimming cost V 3 bases and J 9 bases, with 11 bases left between them. The CDR3 DNA reads TGTGCCAGCAGCTTCGACAGTTTGAAAGCTTTCTTT. It yields the protein CASSFDSLKAFF.

CDR3 in DNA: TGTGCCTGGGGAACCGGGGACACTGAAGCTTTCTTT. This gives the protein CAWGTGDTEAFF. The chain couples TRBV30 to TRBJ1-1; unclear D gene. The CDR3 is made up of 12 amino acids. V was shortened by 5 bases and J by 3 bases, with 10 bases between the two germline ends. The germline V gene encodes CDR1 GTSNPN and CDR2 SVGIG (reference sequence).

V gene TRBV11-2 combines with J gene TRBJ2-3; D may be TRBD1 (5 bases). Germline-derived CDR1 and CDR2 are SGHAT and FQNNGV. V dropped 1 base and J dropped 2 bases, with 10 bases sitting between them. This CDR3 comprises 15 residues. CDR3: CASSLAGRITDTQYF. For the CDR3, the DNA is TGTGCCAGCAGCTTAGCAGGGCGGATCACAGATACGCAGTATTTT.

This chain connects TRBV19 to TRBJ2-4; D possibly uses TRBD1 or TRBD2 (5 bases each). Germline values: CDR1 LNHDA, CDR2 SQIVND (reference sequence). V was clipped by 7 bases and J by 8 bases, with 15 bases between them. This CDR3 comprises 13 residues. The CDR3, as DNA: TGTGCCAGTAAGAACTTGGGGGAAGACATTCAGTACTTC. This sequence encodes CASKNLGEDIQYF.

This clone has just one count. This sequence joins TRBV10-1 and TRBJ2-3; D possibly corresponds to TRBD2 (7 bases). V was cut by 5 bases and J by 5 bases, with 14 bases left in between. Per the germline V gene, CDR1 is WNHNN and CDR2 is SYGVQD (reference sequence). The CDR3 loop spans 14 amino acids. The CDR3 DNA reads as TGCGCCAGCAGTCCCGGGGGGCCCGGAGATACGCAGTATTTT. This translates into CASSPGGPGDTQYF.

The V call is TRBV9, the J call TRBJ2-7, with a weak D call TRBD2 (5 bases). The V and J ends lost 3 bases and 3 bases respectively, with 10 bases between them. Germline V CDR1 and CDR2: SGDLS, YYNGEE. The CDR3 covers 13 residues. The CDR3 reads CASSEGGGYEQYF. Written as DNA, the CDR3 is TGTGCCAGCAGCGAGGGTGGAGGCTACGAGCAGTACTTC.

The chain combines TRBV15 with TRBJ2-1, with D tentatively TRBD1 (6 bases). The CDR3 has 14 amino acids. V was clipped by 3 bases and J by 9 bases, with 15 bases between them. Germline loops: CDR1 LNHNV, CDR2 YYDKDF (reference sequence). This chain's CDR3 is CATSRVGAGGEQFF. CDR3 bases: TGTGCCACCAGCAGGGTGGGGGCCGGTGGTGAGCAGTTCTTC.